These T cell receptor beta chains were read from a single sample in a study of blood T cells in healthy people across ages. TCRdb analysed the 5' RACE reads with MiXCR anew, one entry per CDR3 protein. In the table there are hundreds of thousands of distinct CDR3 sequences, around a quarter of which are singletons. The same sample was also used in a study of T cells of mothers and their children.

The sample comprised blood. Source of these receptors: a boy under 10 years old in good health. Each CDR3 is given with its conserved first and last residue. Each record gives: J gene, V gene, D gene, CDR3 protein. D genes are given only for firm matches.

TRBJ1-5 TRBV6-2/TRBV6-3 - CASSSKVNPNQPQHF
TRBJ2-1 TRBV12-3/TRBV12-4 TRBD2 CASRTGLAGFSSSYNEQFF
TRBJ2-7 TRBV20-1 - CSARDVLAEPNRTYEQYF
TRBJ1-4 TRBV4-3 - CASSQVWGRINEKLFF
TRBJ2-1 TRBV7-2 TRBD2 CASSLKASGGSGEQFF
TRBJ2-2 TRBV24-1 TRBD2 CATSDWGGTGELFF
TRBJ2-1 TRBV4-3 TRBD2 CASSQDIIAGGYNEQFF
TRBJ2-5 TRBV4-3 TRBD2 CASSQDSSGRGVTQYF
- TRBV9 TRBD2 CASSDSKLAENYEQYF
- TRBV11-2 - CASSLEGTQMNEQFF
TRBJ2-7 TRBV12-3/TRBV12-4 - CANLTIYEQYF
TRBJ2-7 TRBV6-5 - CASSYASGNYEQYF
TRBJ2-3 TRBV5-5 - CASSRQLDTQYF
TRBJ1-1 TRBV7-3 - CASSFTDYTEAFF
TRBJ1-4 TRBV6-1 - CASSLFYGSNEKLFF
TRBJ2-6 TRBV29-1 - CSVMYFGGSGANVLTF
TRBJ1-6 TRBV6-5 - CASSFGAQNSPLHF
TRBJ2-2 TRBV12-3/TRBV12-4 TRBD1 CASTDRVTGELFF
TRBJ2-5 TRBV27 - CASSRDKVMVKETQYF
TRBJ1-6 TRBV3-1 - CASSQVGSPLHF
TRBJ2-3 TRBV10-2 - CASSDLGRRGTDTQYF
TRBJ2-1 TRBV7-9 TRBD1 CASSLAGTGDPYEQFF
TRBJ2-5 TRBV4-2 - CASSQDQGRKETQYF
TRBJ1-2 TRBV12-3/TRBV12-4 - CASSFDINYGYTF
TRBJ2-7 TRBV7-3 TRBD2 CASSLIPSGSRQYF
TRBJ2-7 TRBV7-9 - CASSSLRGLHYEQYF
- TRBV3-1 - CASSLSWRGPSSYEQYF
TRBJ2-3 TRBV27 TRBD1 CATPGQGTDTQYF
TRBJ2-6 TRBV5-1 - CASSLELGSPGANVLTF
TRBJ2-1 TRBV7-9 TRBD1 CASSPDRVNEQFF
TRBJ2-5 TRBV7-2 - CASSLDLGSTETQYF
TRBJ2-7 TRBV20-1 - CSARDSMAGKYEQYF
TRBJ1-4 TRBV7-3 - CASSKGPGEKLFF
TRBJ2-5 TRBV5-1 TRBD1 CASSLTGGGQETQYF
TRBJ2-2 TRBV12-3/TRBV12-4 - CASSLGAPTGELFF
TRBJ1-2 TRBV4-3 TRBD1 CASSQDGTGVGYGYTF
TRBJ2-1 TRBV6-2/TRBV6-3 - CASSYSLRDPGDEQFF
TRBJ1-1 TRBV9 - CASSLGNTSPEAFF
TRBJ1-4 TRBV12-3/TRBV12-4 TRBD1 CASNSDRVPKLFF
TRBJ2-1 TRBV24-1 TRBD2 CATSDLILAGDNEQFF
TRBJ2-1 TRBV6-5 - CASSYDLRGHSYNEQFF
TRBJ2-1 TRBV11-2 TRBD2 CASSHGLVGYNEQFF
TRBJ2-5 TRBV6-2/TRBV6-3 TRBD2 CAARTSGETQYF
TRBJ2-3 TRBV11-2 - CASSLRGGSTDTQYF
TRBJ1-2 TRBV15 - CATSTTMGFGTGSGKGYTF
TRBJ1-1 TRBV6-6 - CAGSYLSKDTEAFF
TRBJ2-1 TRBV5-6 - CASSPTVFDEQFF
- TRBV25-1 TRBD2 CASSEWGGSYEQYF
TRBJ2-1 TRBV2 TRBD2 CASRGTSGRRGNEQFF
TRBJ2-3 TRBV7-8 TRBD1 CASSPWMDRGPDTQYF
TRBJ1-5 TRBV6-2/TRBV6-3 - CASSYQGPGQENQPQHF
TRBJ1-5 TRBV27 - CASSAQSDGSQPQHF
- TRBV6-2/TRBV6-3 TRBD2 CASRTGLAGAYEQYF
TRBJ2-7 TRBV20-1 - CSCGELESFEQYF
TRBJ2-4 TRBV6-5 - CASSKGTELAKNIQYF
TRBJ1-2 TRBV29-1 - CSVDPGEDYGYTF
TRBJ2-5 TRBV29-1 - CSVGTGTQETQYF